These T cell receptor beta chains were read from a single sample in a study of blood T cell repertoires in COVID-19. Profiling relied on immunoSEQ multiplex PCR, and the TCRdb table lists in-frame clones only, not all of them. The table records almost 500,000 clones, approximately 91% of them present only once. Sequenced material: PBMCs or T cells enriched from blood (not recorded which). The receptors shown here come from an older woman who had recovered from COVID-19. CDR3s include the opening cysteine and the closing phenylalanine or tryptophan. A D gene is named only where the DNA matches it firmly. The listing skips clone size in some rows; elsewhere it reads once, few, many or a size class.

J | size | length | V | D | DNA | CDR3
TRBJ2-1 | NA | 14 | TRBV28 | TRBD2 | TGTGCCAGCAGGTCGGGACTAATTAACAATGAGCAGTTCTTC | CASRSGLINNEQFF
TRBJ1-3 | NA | 15 | TRBV2 | TRBD1 | TGTGCCAGCAGCAAGCCAACAGGGGGTGGAAACACCATATATTTT | CASSKPTGGGNTIYF
TRBJ1-5 | NA | 19 | TRBV21-1 | NA | TGTGCCAGCAGCAGAGGATTGGGACTGCCAAAATATAGCAATCAGCCCCAGCATTTT | CASSRGLGLPKYSNQPQHF
TRBJ1-1 | NA | 17 | TRBV4-1 | TRBD1 | TGCGCCAGCAGCCAAAGAGGGGGCTGGGTAGAGGGGACTGAAGCTTTCTTT | CASSQRGGWVEGTEAFF
TRBJ2-7 | NA | 14 | TRBV5-6 | TRBD1 | TGTGCCAGCAGCTTACAGGGGCCTCTCTACGAGCAGTACTTC | CASSLQGPLYEQYF
TRBJ2-3 | NA | 20 | TRBV19 | TRBD2 | TGTGCCAGTAGTATAGCCCCCGGTTGGCTAGCGGGGGGAAGCACAGATACGCAGTATTTT | CASSIAPGWLAGGSTDTQYF
TRBJ1-2 | NA | 13 | TRBV3-1/TRBV3-2 | NA | TGTGCCAGCAGCCCCACTTCGCACTATGGCTACACCTTC | CASSPTSHYGYTF
TRBJ1-6 | NA | 17 | TRBV4-1 | TRBD1 | TGCGCCAGCAGCCACCCCACAGGGGGCTCCTATAATTCACCCCTCCACTTT | CASSHPTGGSYNSPLHF
TRBJ1-2 | NA | 14 | TRBV4-1 | NA | TGCGCCAGCAGCCAAGCAGGGGCTAACTATGGCTACACCTTC | CASSQAGANYGYTF
TRBJ2-1 | few | 15 | TRBV28 | NA | TGTGCCAGCAGTTTATTGGAGGGGTTCCTTAATGAGCAGTTCTTC | CASSLLEGFLNEQFF
TRBJ1-4 | once | 13 | TRBV29-1 | NA | TGCAGCGTTGAAGGCCAGGGGCATGGAAAACTGTTTTTT | CSVEGQGHGKLFF
TRBJ1-1 | NA | 15 | TRBV11-2 | NA | TGTGCCAGCATCTATCCAGGGCAGGGGATCACTGAAGCTTTCTTT | CASIYPGQGITEAFF
TRBJ2-1 | NA | 14 | TRBV18 | NA | TGTGCCAGCTCACCCCAGACCCAGGGCGATGAGCAGTTCTTC | CASSPQTQGDEQFF
TRBJ2-1 | NA | 16 | TRBV30 | TRBD2 | TGTGCCTGGAGTGTCAGCGGGGGGGCCCCCGGGGATGAGCAGTTCTTC | CAWSVSGGAPGDEQFF
TRBJ1-1 | NA | 16 | TRBV12-5 | TRBD1 | TGTGCTAGTGGCTCCGGACAGGGGGCTTGGGGCGCTGAAGCTTTCTTT | CASGSGQGAWGAEAFF
TRBJ2-1 | NA | 15 | TRBV5-5 | TRBD1 | TGTGCCAGCAGTTATCAGGGGGCCTCCGACAATGAGCAGTTCTTC | CASSYQGASDNEQFF
TRBJ2-7 | NA | 15 | TRBV4-2 | TRBD2 | TGTGCCAGCAGCCCCCGGGGGAGCGGGGGCGGCGAGCAGTACTTC | CASSPRGSGGGEQYF
TRBJ2-4 | NA | 14 | TRBV28 | TRBD1 | TGTGCCAGCAGTCCCGGGACAGGGGAAGACATTCAGTACTTC | CASSPGTGEDIQYF
TRBJ1-6 | NA | 18 | TRBV7-8 | NA | TGTGCCAGCAGCTTAGAACCGCAGGGGAGCTCCTATAATTCACCCCTCCACTTT | CASSLEPQGSSYNSPLHF
TRBJ1-4 | NA | 14 | TRBV28 | NA | TGTGCCAGCAGTATGACAGCTACTAATGAAAAACTGTTTTTT | CASSMTATNEKLFF
TRBJ2-5 | NA | 15 | TRBV4-2 | TRBD2 | TGTGCCAGCAGCCCTCGGGCGGGGGGGACTGAGACCCAGTACTTC | CASSPRAGGTETQYF
TRBJ1-2 | once | 16 | TRBV5-1 | NA | TGCGCCAGCAGCTTGGGGGGAACAGACGGGGACTATGGCTACACCTTC | CASSLGGTDGDYGYTF
TRBJ1-4 | NA | 16 | TRBV5-1 | NA | TGCGCCAGCAGCTCCCAGGGAGGGGGTCTCAATGAAAAACTGTTTTTT | CASSSQGGGLNEKLFF
TRBJ2-3 | NA | 15 | TRBV19 | TRBD1 | TGTGCCAGTAGTATAAAGGACAGGGGTACAGATACGCAGTATTTT | CASSIKDRGTDTQYF
TRBJ1-1 | NA | 13 | TRBV5-1 | NA | TGCGCCAGCAGCTTTATGGCGAACACTGAAGCTTTCTTT | CASSFMANTEAFF
TRBJ1-1 | NA | 12 | TRBV20-1 | TRBD1 | TGCAGTGCTAGTTCTCGGACAGGGGGAGCTTTCTTT | CSASSRTGGAFF
TRBJ1-5 | NA | 15 | TRBV5-1 | TRBD1 | TGCGCCAGCAGCCCAAGGACAGGGGGAAATCAGCCCCAGCATTTT | CASSPRTGGNQPQHF
TRBJ2-7 | once | 13 | TRBV3-1/TRBV3-2 | NA | TGTGCCAGCAGCCGGGACACCGGGTACGAGCAGTACTTC | CASSRDTGYEQYF
TRBJ2-7 | once | 14 | TRBV5-4 | NA | TGTGCCAGCAGCTTGAAGGTTGGGGCCGGGGAGCAGTACTTC | CASSLKVGAGEQYF
TRBJ1-6 | NA | 16 | TRBV19 | NA | TGTGCCAGTAGTACCATAGACAGGTCCTATAATTCACCCCTCCACTTT | CASSTIDRSYNSPLHF
TRBJ1-5 | NA | 14 | TRBV2 | TRBD1 | TGTGCCAGCAGTTCGGACAGGGGGCGCCGGGAACAGCATTTT | CASSSDRGRREQHF
TRBJ1-5 | NA | 17 | TRBV19 | TRBD1 | TGTGCCAGTAGTATCGTTGGGACAGGGGCCGGCAATCAGCCCCAGCATTTT | CASSIVGTGAGNQPQHF
TRBJ1-2 | NA | 16 | TRBV4-1 | TRBD1 | TGCGCCAGCAGCCAAGGGACAGGGGGTTCCTACTATGGCTACACCTTC | CASSQGTGGSYYGYTF
TRBJ2-5 | NA | 13 | TRBV11-3 | NA | TGTGCCAGCAGCTTGGCCCTCGGGGGGACCCAGTACTTC | CASSLALGGTQYF
TRBJ2-2 | NA | 15 | TRBV5-1 | NA | TGCGCCAGCAGCTTGGCCAGGCTGGCTACCGGGGAGCTGTTTTTT | CASSLARLATGELFF
TRBJ2-1 | few | 14 | TRBV28 | NA | TGTGCCAGCACCGACAGCCGGATCTACAATGAGCAGTTCTTC | CASTDSRIYNEQFF
TRBJ1-5 | NA | 16 | TRBV28 | NA | TGTGCCAGCAGTCCGGGGAGCCTCCGGGGCAATCAGCCCCAGCATTTT | CASSPGSLRGNQPQHF
TRBJ2-2 | NA | 15 | TRBV4-1 | NA | TGCGCCAGCAGCCAAGCCACAGCGAACACCGGGGAGCTGTTTTTT | CASSQATANTGELFF
TRBJ1-1 | NA | 16 | TRBV11-3 | NA | TGTGCCAGCAGCCTCAGGGCGGGGCAGCTGAACACTGAAGCTTTCTTT | CASSLRAGQLNTEAFF
TRBJ1-2 | NA | 15 | TRBV29-1 | TRBD1 | TGCAGCGTTCCCTATACCGGGACAGGGGGCTATGGCTACACCTTC | CSVPYTGTGGYGYTF
TRBJ2-4 | NA | 17 | TRBV4-1 | NA | TGCGCCAGCAGCCAAGAGGGCAGGGGCCCCCCCGAAAACATTCAGTACTTC | CASSQEGRGPPENIQYF
TRBJ2-3 | NA | 15 | TRBV24-1 | NA | TGTGCCACCAGTGAGAGGGACAAGTACACAGATACGCAGTATTTT | CATSERDKYTDTQYF
TRBJ1-6 | NA | 15 | TRBV3-1/TRBV3-2 | NA | TGTGCCAGCAGGAAACAGGGAAGCGGTAATTCACCCCTCCACTTT | CASRKQGSGNSPLHF
TRBJ1-4 | NA | 15 | TRBV11-3 | TRBD1 | TGTGCCAGCAGCTTCTCCGACAGGGTTAATGAAAAACTGTTTTTT | CASSFSDRVNEKLFF
TRBJ2-2 | NA | 15 | TRBV6-2/TRBV6-3 | NA | TGTGCCAGCAGTTACTGGCCTGGGAACACCGGGGAGCTGTTTTTT | CASSYWPGNTGELFF
TRBJ1-5 | NA | 14 | TRBV19 | NA | TGTGCCACCAAAGGCCCAGGTCCCAATCAGCCCCAGCATTTT | CATKGPGPNQPQHF
TRBJ2-2 | NA | 13 | TRBV12-3/TRBV12-4 | NA | TGTGCCAGCAGTTTTGAGAGGGCCGGGGAGCTGTTTTTT | CASSFERAGELFF
TRBJ1-5 | NA | 14 | TRBV2 | TRBD1 | TGTGCCAGCAGTGAAAGGGACAGGGGGCCGCCCCAGCATTTT | CASSERDRGPPQHF
TRBJ2-2 | NA | 17 | TRBV6-1 | TRBD2 | TGTGCCAGCAGTGAATTAGCGGGGGGGTTGAACACCGGGGAGCTGTTTTTT | CASSELAGGLNTGELFF
TRBJ1-2 | few | 11 | TRBV11-3 | NA | TGTGCCAGCAGCTCCAGGGGCCCGAGCACCTTC | CASSSRGPSTF